The following is a T cell receptor (beta chain) sequence with its context. Its specific antigen is unknown. No base-level quality is on record; no much larger clone is a single base apart. The data were taken from a study of cytomegalovirus exposure and HLA in healthy donors (dated by TCRdb to 2016 to 2017). In the study overall: An earlier analysis of roughly 570 of the donors reported 250 to 300 Gb of sequence data and 95 million to 130 million unique TCR beta sequences obtained from roughly 170 million T cells. Roughly 300 gigabases of sequencing data and 70 million to 100 million unique TCR sequences were included in an early release covering 550 to 650 HLA-typed donors. Of the approximately 400 genotyped donors, approximately 83% fell in the genetic ancestry cluster associated with self-reported Caucasian donors. The study aimed to test whether signatures of past pathogen exposure could be identified by cataloging public T cell receptors. The T cell repertoires of several hundred subjects were profiled by immunosequencing and related to cytomegalovirus serostatus. Besides the first cohort of roughly 700 subjects, a separate validation cohort made up of 120 different subjects was used. To predict cytomegalovirus infection status, the study brought together high-throughput TCR immunosequencing, statistical association of individual TCRs with disease status, and machine learning. In a later analysis, previously published TCR beta repertoires from several hundred donors were re-analyzed and high-resolution HLA genotyping was added so that TCR occurrence patterns could be studied. The later analysis used no new phenotypic data to find candidate immune exposures, relying instead on TCR beta sequences and their occurrence across donors. To decide whether each TCR beta V gene segment behaved as functional or pseudogenic, an earlier analysis of 587 of the donors relied on high-throughput TCR beta sequencing. Donor age, sex, ethnicity and CMV serostatus were compiled alongside the repertoire data. A later genetic analysis took genome-wide SNP genotypes for about 65% of the roughly 670 donors and used that subset as a discovery cohort. All discovery cohort repertoires had been generated using a single sequencing platform. HLA typing included class I and class II loci at four-digit resolution. Typing coverage differed by locus: A, B, C, DRB1 and DQB1 were typed in roughly 629-640 donors, DQA1 in about 510, DPA1 in some 570, and DPB1 in roughly 450. Four to six DR-DQ haplotypes were handled as single units for association and clustering, since linkage in the cohort was strong. On average, roughly 240,000 unique TCR beta nucleotide sequences were sequenced per donor among 300 to 500 genotyped donors of the cohort, with around 19% of those sequences being non-productive. The study at large found these results: A later analysis associated 17,000 or so TCR beta sequences with specific HLA alleles at a false discovery rate of 0.05. A group of highly shared sequence variants was considered likely to be a technical artifact of the sequencing pipeline. The presence/absence analyses assumed that sequencing depth was roughly uniform across donors, and that assumption may not be true. The study listed 150 to 200 TCR beta chains as associated with cytomegalovirus. Only TCR beta chains were sequenced in this cohort, and the absence of alpha or paired-chain data limited detectable features. Strong co-occurrence of HLA alleles, especially DR and DQ, made assigning TCR associations to individual alleles difficult. Compared with the approximately 710-donor mean, donors in an Asian-associated ancestry cluster had fewer N-insertions in productive TCRs, according to a later genetic analysis. Over 15 rarely observed V segments, including chromosome 9 orphons, were excluded from the earlier analysis of about 500 of the donors because counts were too low. Three of the identified cytomegalovirus-associated TCR beta chains were confirmed in vitro to be specific for cytomegalovirus antigens. Immune exposure information for the cohort was limited to CMV serostatus. Correlated functional status among segregating V segments might be attributable to linkage disequilibrium, but an unknown experimental factor could not be ruled out. Most TCR sequences were seen in very few donors, while some public TCRs were found in many individuals. A later analysis found that HLA-associated TCR beta chains were more clonally expanded and had lower generation probabilities than equally common non-associated chains. V-gene and J-gene trimming of TCR beta chains was associated with a missense DCLRE1C variant in a later genetic analysis, and the association was replicated in an independent cohort. Because HLA typing was missing for some donors at each locus, association tests included only the typed subset. In an earlier analysis of some 500 of the donors, most TCR beta V segments appeared in productive rearrangements about 90% or about 30% of the time, broadly matching IMGT annotations. The authors suggested that the approach could potentially be generalized to other disease states and immunological phenotypes. According to a later analysis, most CMV-associated TCR beta chains appeared to be HLA-restricted, and the HLA associations seemed to be driven largely by CMV exposure. The classifier was reported to diagnose cytomegalovirus status with high specificity and sensitivity in both the original cohort and the validation cohort. A further reported finding was that TCR beta sequences accurately predicted the HLA-A and HLA-B alleles for most subjects in the first cohort. In a later analysis, the rate of TCR association differed among HLA loci, with DRB1 alleles having the most associated TCRs and HLA-C alleles having the fewest. Several of the top co-occurrence clusters appeared to be linked to parvovirus B19, influenza, CMV and Epstein-Barr virus, according to a later analysis.

The cohort was made up of several hundred healthy bone marrow donors. Cohort members were all nominally healthy when sampled, although unrecorded immune exposures were likely present. The donor was CMV seropositive and belonged to the group of around 300 seropositive cohort members. Each donor provided a peripheral blood sample, and peripheral blood mononuclear cells were used for TCR beta sequencing. Genomic DNA was extracted from the blood cell samples with the Qiagen DNeasy Blood Extraction Kit. The method was the immunoSEQ multiplex PCR assay. A mixture of 60 forward primers for TCR Vbeta segments and 13 reverse primers for TCR Jbeta segments was used in the multiplex PCR. A multiplex PCR assay on genomic DNA amplified the CDR3 region of rearranged TCR beta genes. Amplified TCR beta libraries were sequenced as 87-base-pair reads on the Illumina HiSeq System. The paper's data handling went like this. A later analysis counted approximately 76 million unique TCR beta chains across the 550 to 750 repertoires, and some 11 million of these chains were shared by at least two donors. To remove PCR and sequencing errors, raw reads were error-corrected and collapsed into unique sequences using a nearest-neighbor algorithm that merged closely related sequences. Alignment of CDR3 sequences to IMGT reference sequences was used to assign V, D and J gene segments. Each retained sequence needed at least a six-nucleotide match to both a V gene segment and a J gene segment. A rearrangement was called productive if the CDR3 had no stop codons and remained in frame with V and J, and every other rearrangement was called non-productive. Following IMGT convention, CDR3 was defined as the stretch from the second conserved V-encoded cysteine up to the conserved J-encoded phenylalanine. The earlier analysis of roughly 590 of the donors excluded any sequence lacking an unambiguous match to a single V gene segment. An earlier analysis of approximately 590 of the donors called V segments functional above 56.7% productive rearrangements and segregating when the between-donor standard deviation exceeded 5%. To diagnose cytomegalovirus status from the catalog of TCR beta chain sequences, a statistical classification framework was built. In a later analysis, TCR nucleotide sequences were compared against IMGT/GENE-DB human TR gene sequences so that V and J genes could be assigned. The TCRdist pipeline was used in a later analysis to assign CDR3 sequences and most-parsimonious VDJ recombination scenarios. A later analysis defined each TCR beta chain by its CDR3 amino acid sequence plus V-gene family, and excluded reads lacking a unique V-gene family. As a way to deal with suspected cross-contamination and a sequencing artifact, a later analysis dropped approximately 570 nucleotide sequences that were highly shared and had low generation probability. For each public chain, a later analysis derived a clonal expansion index from normalized ranks of inferred template counts within each repertoire. In a later analysis, generation probabilities were computed using a VDJ recombination model fitted to out-of-frame rearrangements, and the results were checked against IGoR. Hypergeometric tests were used in a later analysis to score TCR-TCR, TCR-HLA and TCR-CMV co-occurrence, with a repertoire-size bias correction applied to the TCR pairs. In a later analysis, false discovery rates were estimated by permuting HLA or CMV assignments 20 times. A later analysis grouped co-occurring TCRs with DBSCAN, adding TCRdist sequence similarity when clustering within HLA-allele-positive subsets. For co-occurrence clustering, repertoires with fewer than 30,000 or more than 120,000 public chains were excluded, along with roughly 5 repertoires with anomalous nucleotide sharing. Entries here come from immuneACCESS through TCRdb and include only in-frame sequences with V and J called. Some clones fail to appear in such tables; in the studies checked, an unresolved V gene covers under half of the shortfall, and the cause of the remainder is unknown. The DNA gave D and trimming, while V, J and clone size come from that table. The sample has about 100,000 clones on record, more than 70% of them singletons. 8% to 10% of the sample goes to the ten largest clones.

Sample: PBMCs. The sequence was collected from a male donor in good health and CMV-seropositive.

At the DNA level, the sequence is TGTGCCAGCCGGACAGGAGGACCTTACGAGCAGTACTTC. Its protein reads: CASRTGGPYEQYF. The sequence is built from TRBV7-2 and TRBJ2-7; TRBD1 fits 7 bases in the junction. The germline V gene specifies SGHTA as CDR1 and FQGNSA as CDR2. Trimming accounts for 8 bases at V and 4 bases at J, while the number of junction bases matched to no gene is 8. From the cysteine through the phenylalanine, the CDR3 covers 13 amino acids. The entry retains the CDR3 DNA only, 39 bases that are in frame from base 1.